These 3 T cell receptor beta chains were all obtained from the same sample, sequenced in a study of blood T cell repertoires in COVID-19. The assay was immunoSEQ multiplex PCR, and TCRdb's table has in-frame clones only and misses some. Of 71,000 or so clones listed, roughly 80% are singletons. Input material: peripheral blood. The receptors come from a man aged 45-65 years with acute or convalescent COVID-19.

The chain uses TRBV6-2 or TRBV6-3 and TRBJ1-1, with a weak D call TRBD1 (5 bases). The CDR3 is made up of 15 amino acids. Deletions cut 4 bases from V and 5 bases from J, with 17 bases between. Germline V CDR1 and CDR2: MNHEY, SVGEGT. CDR3 loop: CASSLNLAGNTEAFF. CDR3 in DNA: TGTGCCAGCAGTTTAAATCTCGCAGGGAATACTGAAGCTTTCTTT.

The V and J genes are TRBV10-3 and TRBJ1-5, with unresolved D. Between the trimmed V and J ends, which lost 2 bases and 3 bases, there was a span of 5 bases. The CDR3 totals 13 residues. CDR1 is ENHRY, CDR2 SYGVKD, per germline. The CDR3 sequence: CAISEANNQPQHF. The CDR3 nucleotides read TGTGCCATCAGTGAGGCTAACAATCAGCCCCAGCATTTT.

The chain links TRBV19 to TRBJ1-2; D unclear. CDR1 and CDR2 (germline): LNHDA, SQIVND (reference sequence). The CDR3 totals 11 residues. Trimming stripped 5 bases from V and 5 bases from J, with 6 bases between. CDR3 coding DNA: TGTGCCAGTAGTCGGGATTATGGCTACACCTTC. Amino acids: CASSRDYGYTF.